Sequencing of this TCR beta chain was carried out in a study of CXCR3-negative and CXCR3-positive naive CD8 T cells. General observations from the study: Sequencing showed both naive subsets with comparably high diversity, and memory CD8+ cells much lower. Researchers report that CXCR3-positive naive cells carry more hydrophobic TRB CDR3s than CXCR3-negative naive cells. TRB CDR3 properties were used to infer TCR strength, and surface CD5 was comparable between naive subsets.

The TRB libraries of cDNA were built by UMI-labeled 5' RACE. One entry per CDR3 protein, without DNA, is what TCRdb gives after re-calling the 5' RACE reads. Its listing shows under 150,000 distinct CDR3 sequences. With respect to this clonotype: What it binds is not known.

Germline assignment: CDR1 SNHLY and CDR2 FYNNEI. The CDR3 is 15 amino acids. The TCR sequence derives from a human donor in good health. Some clones in this sample may be carry-over from other donors' samples. Sequencing was carried out using naive CXCR3+ CD8+ T cells from blood. Subset described: CD45RO-CCR7+CD27+CD95- naive CD8+ T cells expressing CXCR3 (TNR3+). The chain joins TRBV2 to TRBJ2-1; as DNA is missing, the TRBD1 call by TCRdb cannot be tested. This CDR3 reads CASRYPGERNNEQFF.